Listed below are T cell receptor beta chains from one sample, sequenced in a study of T cells after yellow fever vaccination. MiXCR, run by TCRdb on the 5' RACE reads, gives a single entry per CDR3 protein. The sample contains approximately 580,000 distinct CDR3 sequences, about a sixth of which appear only once. Sequenced material: PBMCs, taken 4 to 5 days after the first yellow fever vaccination. These receptors were taken from a man between 18 and 35 years old who received the YFV17D yellow fever vaccine. Each CDR3 is given with its conserved first and last residue. The D gene is left open where the match is weak. A row's size may be missing; if present it is once, few, many or a size class.

CDR3nt: TGTGCCAGCAGCGGCACCGGGACTAGCGGGGGGGCCCTATACTACGAGCAGTACTTC
CDR3aa: CASSGTGTSGGALYYEQYF
abundance: .
v_gene: TRBV11-2
j_gene: TRBJ2-7
d_gene: TRBD2

CDR3nt: TGTGCCAGCAGTTTAGAGGGGGAGCTGTTTTTT
CDR3aa: CASSLEGELFF
abundance: few
v_gene: TRBV12-3/TRBV12-4
j_gene: TRBJ2-2
d_gene: .

CDR3nt: TGTGCCAGCAGTAACCACAGGGGCCGAGGAATGAACACTGAAGCTTTCTTT
CDR3aa: CASSNHRGRGMNTEAFF
abundance: few
v_gene: TRBV25-1
j_gene: TRBJ1-1
d_gene: TRBD1

CDR3nt: TGTGCCAGCAGCCTGGGACGCGCGGCCACCGGGGAGCTGTTTTTT
CDR3aa: CASSLGRAATGELFF
abundance: .
v_gene: TRBV7-8
j_gene: TRBJ2-2
d_gene: .

CDR3nt: TGTGCCAGCAGACCCCTGGGGGCACTTCAATCCTACGAGCAGTACTTC
CDR3aa: CASRPLGALQSYEQYF
abundance: .
v_gene: TRBV6-2/TRBV6-3
j_gene: TRBJ2-7
d_gene: .

CDR3nt: TGTGCCAGCAGCTTAGAACAGGAGCTATCCTATGGCTACACCTTC
CDR3aa: CASSLEQELSYGYTF
abundance: .
v_gene: TRBV7-2
j_gene: TRBJ1-2
d_gene: .

CDR3nt: TGTGCCAGCAGCCCCTATTGGGGGGCGGGGAATGAGCAGTTCTTC
CDR3aa: CASSPYWGAGNEQFF
abundance: .
v_gene: TRBV4-2
j_gene: TRBJ2-1
d_gene: .

CDR3nt: TGTGCCAGCAGTCCCCCATTTGAGGGGAAGAACATTCAGTACTTC
CDR3aa: CASSPPFEGKNIQYF
abundance: few
v_gene: TRBV2
j_gene: TRBJ2-4
d_gene: .

CDR3nt: TGTGCCAGCAGGTCACCGGGGGCTGGGGGTGAAGCTTTCTTT
CDR3aa: CASRSPGAGGEAFF
abundance: .
v_gene: TRBV11-2
j_gene: TRBJ1-1
d_gene: .

CDR3nt: TGTGCCAGCAGCTACACCCTAGCCCTAATGGGACAGGGGGCCCCGAACACCGGGGAGCTGTTTTTT
CDR3aa: CASSYTLALMGQGAPNTGELFF
abundance: .
v_gene: TRBV7-2
j_gene: TRBJ2-2
d_gene: TRBD1

CDR3nt: TGTGCCAGCAGACCTACCGGGACAGGGAGGGAGACCCAGTACTTC
CDR3aa: CASRPTGTGRETQYF
abundance: .
v_gene: TRBV28
j_gene: TRBJ2-5
d_gene: TRBD1

CDR3nt: TGTGCCAGTAGTCCTGGGCCCCAGGGCACGTATGGCTACACCTTC
CDR3aa: CASSPGPQGTYGYTF
abundance: .
v_gene: TRBV19
j_gene: TRBJ1-2
d_gene: .

CDR3nt: TGCAGCGTAACCTCGACAGGCCACAATGAGCAGTTCTTC
CDR3aa: CSVTSTGHNEQFF
abundance: .
v_gene: TRBV29-1
j_gene: TRBJ2-1
d_gene: .

CDR3nt: TGTGCCAGCCAGCGGGGCACCCAAGAGACCCAGTACTTC
CDR3aa: CASQRGTQETQYF
abundance: .
v_gene: TRBV7-2
j_gene: TRBJ2-5
d_gene: TRBD2

CDR3nt: TGCGCCAGCAGCCAAGAACCAGAAGGAGATACGCAGTATTTT
CDR3aa: CASSQEPEGDTQYF
abundance: .
v_gene: TRBV4-1
j_gene: TRBJ2-3
d_gene: .

CDR3nt: TGCGCCAGCAGCCAAGTCGGGGGTGCGTACATTCAGTACTTC
CDR3aa: CASSQVGGAYIQYF
abundance: .
v_gene: TRBV4-3
j_gene: TRBJ2-4
d_gene: .

CDR3nt: TGCGCCAGCAGCCAAGCGGGCCAGACGGGGACTGAGCAGTTCTTC
CDR3aa: CASSQAGQTGTEQFF
abundance: .
v_gene: TRBV4-1
j_gene: TRBJ2-1
d_gene: .

CDR3nt: TGTGCCAGCAGGGCCTTCCCCCCCACCGGGGAGCTGTTTTTT
CDR3aa: CASRAFPPTGELFF
abundance: .
v_gene: TRBV12-3/TRBV12-4
j_gene: TRBJ2-2
d_gene: .

CDR3nt: TGCGCCAGCAGCCTTGGGTACTCTGGGGCCAACGTCCTGACTTTC
CDR3aa: CASSLGYSGANVLTF
abundance: few
v_gene: TRBV4-3
j_gene: TRBJ2-6
d_gene: .

CDR3nt: TGCGCCAGCAGCCAAGAATATCGGGGTTCCGGCGAGCAGTACTTC
CDR3aa: CASSQEYRGSGEQYF
abundance: few
v_gene: TRBV4-3
j_gene: TRBJ2-7
d_gene: .